The 31 T cell receptor beta chains presented below share a single source sample, sequenced in a study of T cells in Graves' hyperthyroidism and ophthalmopathy. RNA transcripts yielded amplified TCR beta CDR3 regions. Researchers ran a first-round RT-PCR on the TCR CDR3 using the HTBI primer set. TCRdb fed the multiplex PCR reads into MiXCR, producing one record per CDR3 protein. This sample has about half a million distinct CDR3 sequences, with roughly 15% found just once. Material: blood. These receptors all come from a woman in her twenties or thirties with Graves' ophthalmopathy.

The chain joins TRBV7-2 to TRBJ2-3, with D possibly called TRBD1 or TRBD2 (6 bases each). Germline assignment: CDR1 SGHTA and CDR2 FQGNSA. The CDR3 loop spans 21 amino acids. The ends were cut back, 3 bases at V and 1 base at J, with 29 bases in the middle. The CDR3: CASSLGRSFGGAGGRTDTQYF. CDR3 coding DNA: TGTGCCAGCAGCTTGGGAAGGTCGTTCGGGGGCGCCGGCGGGCGCACAGATACGCAGTATTTT. Combining the CDR3 with reference TRBV7-2 and TRBJ2-3 gives the whole variable domain GAGVSQSPSNKVTEKGKDVELRCDPISGHTALYWYRQSLGQGLEFLIYFQGNSAPDKSGLPSDRFSAERTGGSVSTLTIQRTQQEDSAVYLCASSLGRSFGGAGGRTDTQYFGPGTRLTVL.

This clonotype occurred many times. V is TRBV7-2 and J is TRBJ2-1, with 14 nucleotides matching TRBD2. The ends lost 4 bases at V and 8 bases at J; junction bases unmatched: 13. CDR3 length equals 18 residues. CDR1 SGHTA and CDR2 FQGNSA come from the germline V gene. The CDR3 loop reads CASSSKIPGLAGVDEQFF. The CDR3 nucleotides are TGTGCCAGCAGCTCCAAAATTCCGGGACTAGCGGGAGTGGATGAGCAGTTCTTC.

This chain connects TRBV7-2 to TRBJ2-1; 7 positions agree with TRBD1. Germline lookup yields CDR1 SGHTA and CDR2 FQGNSA. This CDR3 contains 11 residues. V lost 5 bases, J lost 10 bases, and 2 bases stayed unmatched. CDR3 residues: CASSTGVEQFF. The CDR3 DNA reads TGTGCCAGCAGCACAGGGGTCGAGCAGTTCTTC.

Of note for this clonotype: Just one base apart from a much larger clone, this may be a read error. The rearrangement links TRBV20-1 to TRBJ2-3; possible D gene TRBD2, 5 bases. V shed 2 bases and J shed 4 bases, with 10 bases lying between them. CDR1 is DFQATT and CDR2 is SNEGSKA in the germline V gene (reference sequence). The CDR3 runs to 13 residues. The CDR3 DNA sequence: TGCAGTGCTAGACCTCATAGCGCAGATACGCAGTATTTT. It yields the protein CSARPHSADTQYF.

This clonotype was counted at least ten times. J is TRBJ2-3 and V is TRBV4-3; 7 positions agree with TRBD2. This CDR3 has 14 residues. Trimming removed 6 bases from V and 2 bases from J; junction bases left unmatched: 5. The germline gives CDR1 LGHNA, CDR2 YSLEER. CDR3 DNA: TGCGCCAGCAGTGGGAGGGAGGCCACAGATACGCAGTATTTT. Translated, it gives CASSGREATDTQYF.

As for this clonotype: Since a much larger clone is just one base distant, this may be a read error. V and J are TRBV28 and TRBJ2-6; possible D gene TRBD1, 6 bases. CDR3 size: 19 residues. Trimming removed 7 bases at V and 2 bases at J, with 24 bases between. Germline V CDR1 and CDR2: MDHEN, SYDVKM. CDR3 loop: CASNAGAPQTVPGANVLTF. The DNA of the CDR3 is TGTGCCAGCAACGCAGGGGCCCCCCAAACGGTACCTGGGGCCAACGTCCTGACTTTC. The variable domain in full, with the rest retrieved from reference TRBV28 and TRBJ2-6, is DVKVTQSSRYLVKRTGEKVFLECVQDMDHENMFWYRQDPGLGLRLIYFSYDVKMKEKGDIPEGYSVSREKKERFSLILESASTNQTSMYLCASNAGAPQTVPGANVLTFGAGSRLTVL.

In this sample, this clonotype turned up many times. As DNA, the CDR3 is TGTGCCAGCAGTTACGACCCGGGACAGGGATTAGATGAGCAGTTCTTC. It is translated as CASSYDPGQGLDEQFF. The gene calls are TRBV6-5 and TRBJ2-1, with 9 nucleotides matching TRBD1. Trimming at V came to 2 bases and at J to 8 bases, leaving 10 bases not matched to a gene. The CDR3 extends over 16 amino acids. The germline gives CDR1 MNHEY, CDR2 SVGAGI.

Many counts were recorded for this clonotype. CDR3 in amino acids: CSARDPTRGLDNEQFF. DNA for the CDR3: TGCAGTGCTAGAGATCCGACTAGAGGGTTAGACAATGAGCAGTTCTTC. V and J are TRBV20-1 and TRBJ2-1, with D maybe TRBD2 (6 bases). This CDR3 is built from 16 residues. Germline CDR1 reads DFQATT; CDR2 reads SNEGSKA (reference sequence). The ends were cut back, 0 bases at V and 5 bases at J, with 17 bases in the middle.

The chain has TRBV19 and TRBJ2-1; 8 bases match TRBD2. The germline gives CDR1 LNHDA, CDR2 SQIVND (reference sequence). This CDR3 comprises 16 residues. V was pared by 6 bases and J by 8 bases, with 15 bases of the junction left unmatched. The CDR3 reads CASSPWEREIPDEQFF. Written as DNA, the CDR3 is TGTGCCAGTAGCCCATGGGAGCGGGAGATCCCAGATGAGCAGTTCTTC.

The chain couples TRBV24-1 to TRBJ2-1; 16 nucleotides align to TRBD2. The J segment lost 0 bases and the V segment lost 3 bases, leaving 7 bases of the junction unmatched. Per the germline V gene, CDR1 is KGHDR and CDR2 is SFDVKD. The CDR3 length is 20 residues. CDR3 residues: CATSDTGTSGRAVSYNEQFF. The CDR3 DNA follows: TGTGCCACCAGTGATACCGGGACTAGCGGGAGGGCCGTCTCCTACAATGAGCAGTTCTTC.

The V and J genes are TRBV5-1 and TRBJ1-3; 7 bases agree with TRBD1. Losses at the gene ends were 5 bases for V and 0 bases for J; bases not matched to a gene: 5. The CDR3 contains 15 residues. From germline, CDR1 is SGHRS and CDR2 YFSETQ. In DNA, the CDR3 is TGCGCCAGCAGGCCGGGACAGCCCTCTGGAAACACCATATATTTT. As protein: CASRPGQPSGNTIYF.

Of note for this clonotype: A much larger clone lies a single base off, so this may be a read error. V gene TRBV27 combines with J gene TRBJ2-7; TRBD1 aligns across 8 bases. Germline loops: CDR1 MNHEY, CDR2 SMNVEV (reference sequence). The V segment lost 5 bases and the J segment 0 bases; nucleotides outside the gene matches: 12. The CDR3 runs 17 residues. This CDR3 is CASSAGGQDDSSYEQYF. The DNA for the CDR3 is TGTGCCAGCAGTGCCGGGGGACAGGACGATAGCTCCTACGAGCAGTACTTC.

A few counts support this clonotype. The chain is built from TRBV6-2 or TRBV6-3 and TRBJ1-5; possible D gene TRBD1, 5 bases. The CDR3 has 14 residues. The ends were cut back, 2 bases at V and 3 bases at J, with 8 bases in the middle. Germline V gene sequence: CDR1 MNHEY, CDR2 SVGEGT. The CDR3 loop is CASSYGATNQPQHF. The DNA for the CDR3 is TGTGCCAGCAGTTACGGGGCGACCAATCAGCCCCAGCATTTT.

This chain joins TRBV9 and TRBJ2-1; 12 bases line up with TRBD2. With V trimmed by 2 bases and J by 9 bases, 6 bases remained unmatched. The V gene's germline CDR1 is SGDLS and CDR2 YYNGEE. The CDR3 loop spans 15 amino acids. The CDR3 region is CASSVTSGREGEQFF. CDR3 DNA: TGTGCCAGCAGCGTGACTAGCGGGAGAGAAGGTGAGCAGTTCTTC. The full variable domain, with the rest looked up from reference TRBV9 and TRBJ2-1, is DSGVTQTPKHLITATGQRVTLRCSPRSGDLSVYWYQQSLDQGLQFLIQYYNGEERAKGNILERFSAQQFPDLHSELNLSSLELGDSALYFCASSVTSGREGEQFFGPGTRLTVL.

This clonotype was recorded at least ten times. V gene TRBV6-1 combines with J gene TRBJ2-4; possibly TRBD2 for D (7 bases). CDR3 length: 17 amino acids. From germline, CDR1 is MNHNS and CDR2 SASEGT. The V and J ends lost 6 bases and 1 base respectively, with 19 bases between them. The CDR3 sequence: CASSAWGGLGAKNIQYF. In DNA, the CDR3 is TGTGCCAGCAGCGCATGGGGGGGGCTAGGGGCCAAAAACATTCAGTACTTC.

The chain joins TRBV6-1 to TRBJ2-2, with TRBD2 matching 7 bases. Losses at the gene ends were 5 bases for V and 6 bases for J; bases not matched to a gene: 3. Germline V CDR1 and CDR2: MNHNS, SASEGT. The CDR3 totals 13 residues. CDR3 DNA: TGTGCCAGCAGTCGGGGAGGGCCCGGGGAGCTGTTTTTT. Its translation is CASSRGGPGELFF.

This clonotype was observed a single time. The chain recombines TRBV10-3 with TRBJ2-4, with a tentative D call TRBD2 (6 bases). The CDR3 runs to 14 residues. Germline V CDR1 and CDR2: ENHRY, SYGVKD. Trimming removed 6 bases at V and 1 base at J, with 10 bases between. CDR3 residues: CAISPRGAKNIQYF. Here the CDR3 DNA reads TGTGCCATCAGCCCCCGGGGGGCCAAAAACATTCAGTACTTC.

Many counts were recorded for this clonotype. The chain carries TRBV6-1 and TRBJ2-1, with D unclear. Germline lookup yields CDR1 MNHNS and CDR2 SASEGT. Deletions cut 8 bases from V and 4 bases from J, with 15 bases between. The CDR3 covers 14 residues. The CDR3 loop is CASYVDTAYNEQFF. The CDR3 DNA is TGTGCCAGCTACGTTGACACAGCTTACAATGAGCAGTTCTTC.

This clonotype has a handful of counts. The chain links TRBV6-5 to TRBJ2-3; TRBD2 matches at 13 bases. Germline CDR1 is MNHEY and CDR2 is SVGAGI. The J segment lost 2 bases and the V segment lost 7 bases, leaving 6 bases of the junction unmatched. There are 16 residues in the CDR3. Here the CDR3 reads CASTGLAGPHTDTQYF. CDR3 nucleotides: TGTGCCAGCACGGGACTAGCGGGACCTCACACAGATACGCAGTATTTT.

The V call is TRBV4-3, the J call TRBJ2-2, with unresolved D. The V end was cut by 0 bases, the J end by 6 bases, with 11 bases between. Germline V gene data show CDR1 as LGHNA and CDR2 as YSLEER. The CDR3 totals 15 residues. In DNA form, the CDR3 reads TGCGCCAGCAGCCAAGAAGGCGAAAGTTCCGGGGAGCTGTTTTTT. This translates into CASSQEGESSGELFF.

This clonotype has a handful of counts. Compared with germline, one end of the junction differs, possibly owing to a read error. This chain uses TRBV28 with TRBJ1-5, with a weak D call TRBD1 (5 bases). The germline V gene encodes CDR1 MDHEN and CDR2 SYDVKM. The length of the CDR3 is 15 residues. CDR3 sequence: CATSFPGDAGQPQHF. The CDR3 coding sequence is TGTGCCACCAGTTTCCCGGGGGACGCGGGTCAGCCCCAGCATTTT.

This clonotype was seen ten or more times. V gene TRBV13 combines with J gene TRBJ2-1, with D unclear. V was clipped by 5 bases and J by 9 bases, with 11 bases between them. The CDR3 is 12 amino acids. Germline V CDR1 and CDR2: PRHDT, FYEKMQ (reference sequence). For the CDR3, the DNA is TGTGCCAGCAGCCCCCCGGTGGGTGAGCAGTTCTTC. This encodes CASSPPVGEQFF.

This clonotype was counted many times. The chain employs TRBV7-8 and TRBJ1-5, with D possibly being TRBD1 (5 bases). CDR1 SGHVS and CDR2 FQNEAQ come from the germline V gene. The CDR3 has 16 residues. The ends were cut back, 0 bases at V and 0 bases at J, with 9 bases in the middle. The CDR3: CASSLASGYSNQPQHF. The CDR3 nucleotides are TGTGCCAGCAGCTTAGCGTCAGGGTATAGCAATCAGCCCCAGCATTTT.

This clonotype was observed a few times. The J gene is TRBJ2-3, the V gene TRBV6-5, with D possibly being TRBD1 or TRBD2 (6 bases each). The germline V and J ends were trimmed by 0 bases and 12 bases, with 13 bases remaining between them. The CDR3 spans 13 residues. Germline V gene lookup returns CDR1 MNHEY and CDR2 SVGAGI. CDR3 amino acids: CASSYSRGDLQYF. The CDR3 DNA follows: TGTGCCAGCAGTTACTCGAGGGGGGACCTCCAGTATTTT.

Many counts were recorded for this clonotype. The chain has TRBV7-9 and TRBJ2-5, with D perhaps TRBD2 (6 bases). The germline V gene has CDR1 SEHNR and CDR2 FQNEAQ (reference sequence). This CDR3 has 15 residues. The V and J ends lost 2 bases and 5 bases respectively, with 15 bases between them. The CDR3 bases are TGTGCCAGCAGCTTAAAAGGATGGGGAGGCGAGACCCAGTACTTC. Encoded protein: CASSLKGWGGETQYF. The full variable domain, its missing parts supplied by reference TRBV7-9 and TRBJ2-5, is DTGVSQNPRHKITKRGQNVTFRCDPISEHNRLYWYRQTLGQGPEFLTYFQNEAQLEKSRLLSDRFSAERPKGSFSTLEIQRTEQGDSAMYLCASSLKGWGGETQYFGPGTRLLVL.

This clonotype appeared a few times. The rearrangement uses TRBV20-1 and TRBJ1-1; 9 bases match TRBD1. The ends lost 5 bases at V and 7 bases at J; junction bases unmatched: 14. The CDR3 runs 15 residues. Per germline, CDR1 DFQATT and CDR2 SNEGSKA (reference sequence). CDR3 protein: CSALGGGGQGIEAFF. CDR3 DNA sequence: TGCAGTGCTCTCGGGGGGGGGGGACAGGGTATTGAAGCTTTCTTT.

This clonotype appeared many times. The genes are TRBV7-2 and TRBJ1-2; TRBD1 matches at 7 bases. Losses at the gene ends were 5 bases for V and 0 bases for J; bases not matched to a gene: 18. From germline, CDR1 is SGHTA and CDR2 FQGNSA. This CDR3 contains 19 residues. DNA for the CDR3: TGTGCCAGCAGCCCACACAGACGACCCCGGGACAGACCTAACTATGGCTACACCTTC. As protein: CASSPHRRPRDRPNYGYTF.

This clonotype was detected ten times or more. This chain joins TRBV28 and TRBJ2-1, with D possibly matching TRBD2 (6 bases). There are 16 residues in the CDR3. Germline CDR1 is MDHEN and CDR2 is SYDVKM. V lost 4 bases to trimming and J lost 5 bases, with 18 bases between them. DNA of the CDR3: TGTGCCAGCAGTTATGGGGGGATGACCACTGACAATGAGCAGTTCTTC. It specifies CASSYGGMTTDNEQFF.

The genes are TRBV6-1 and TRBJ2-1; D perhaps matches TRBD2 (5 bases). The CDR3 is 12 residues long. Germline V lookup: CDR1 MNHNS, CDR2 SASEGT. V lost 5 bases and J 9 bases, leaving 11 bases between the germline ends. CDR3 sequence (DNA): TGTGCCAGCAGTCGGACTGGGATTGAGCAGTTCTTC. This translates into CASSRTGIEQFF.

Many counts were recorded for this clonotype. V gene TRBV12-3 or TRBV12-4 combines with J gene TRBJ2-3, with no clear D. This CDR3 has 14 amino acids. V lost 6 bases and J lost 2, with 12 bases in between. CDR3 bases: TGTGCCAGCAGATCCGCCCTAGTCACAGATACGCAGTATTTT. Encoded protein: CASRSALVTDTQYF.

This clonotype was counted ten times or more. V and J are TRBV7-2 and TRBJ2-5; no reliable D call. V was clipped by 3 bases and J by 0 bases, with 5 bases between them. The V gene's germline CDR1 is SGHTA and CDR2 FQGNSA. This CDR3 comprises 13 residues. CDR3 nucleotides: TGTGCCAGCAGCTTCTCGTACCAAGAGACCCAGTACTTC. Protein sequence: CASSFSYQETQYF.